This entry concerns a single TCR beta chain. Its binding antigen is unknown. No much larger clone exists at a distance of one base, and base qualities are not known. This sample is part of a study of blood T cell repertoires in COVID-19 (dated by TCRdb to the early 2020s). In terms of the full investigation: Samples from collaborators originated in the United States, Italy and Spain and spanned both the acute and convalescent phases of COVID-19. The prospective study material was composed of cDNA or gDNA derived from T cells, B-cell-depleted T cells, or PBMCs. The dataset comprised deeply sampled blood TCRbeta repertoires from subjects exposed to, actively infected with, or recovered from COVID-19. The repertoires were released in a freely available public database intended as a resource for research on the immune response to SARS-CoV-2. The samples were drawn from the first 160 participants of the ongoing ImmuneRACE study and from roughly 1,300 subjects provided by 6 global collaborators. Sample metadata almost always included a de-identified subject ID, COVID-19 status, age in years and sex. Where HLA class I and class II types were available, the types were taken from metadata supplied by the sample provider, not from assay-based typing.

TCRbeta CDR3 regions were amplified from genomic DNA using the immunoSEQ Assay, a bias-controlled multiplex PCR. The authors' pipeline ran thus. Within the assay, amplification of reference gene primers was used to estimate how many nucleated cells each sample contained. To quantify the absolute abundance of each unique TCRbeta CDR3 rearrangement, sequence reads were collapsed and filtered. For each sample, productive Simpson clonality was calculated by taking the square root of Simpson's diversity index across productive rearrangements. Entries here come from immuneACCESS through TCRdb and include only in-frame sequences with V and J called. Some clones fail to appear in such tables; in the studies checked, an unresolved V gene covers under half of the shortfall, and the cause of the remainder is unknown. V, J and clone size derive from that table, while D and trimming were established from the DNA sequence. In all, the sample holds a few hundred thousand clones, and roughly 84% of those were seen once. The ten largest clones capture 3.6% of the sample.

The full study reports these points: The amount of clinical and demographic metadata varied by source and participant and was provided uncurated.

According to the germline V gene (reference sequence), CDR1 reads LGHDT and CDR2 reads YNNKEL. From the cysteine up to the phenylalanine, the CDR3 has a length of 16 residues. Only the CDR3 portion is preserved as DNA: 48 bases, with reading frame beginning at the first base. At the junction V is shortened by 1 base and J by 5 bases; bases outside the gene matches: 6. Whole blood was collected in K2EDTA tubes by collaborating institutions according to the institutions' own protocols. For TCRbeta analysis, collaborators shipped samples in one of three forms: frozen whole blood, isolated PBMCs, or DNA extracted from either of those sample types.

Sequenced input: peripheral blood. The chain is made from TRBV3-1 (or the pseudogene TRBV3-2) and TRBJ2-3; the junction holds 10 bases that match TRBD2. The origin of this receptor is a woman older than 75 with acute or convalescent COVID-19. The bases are TGTGCCAGCAGCCAAGCTTTAGCGGGGGGTATAGATACGCAGTATTTT. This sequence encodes CASSQALAGGIDTQYF.